Below are 19 T cell receptor beta chains sequenced from a single sample in a study of shared clonotypes between healthy human individuals. Measured with immunoSEQ multiplex PCR; TCRdb has only the in-frame clones, and not every one. Of 2 million to 2.5 million clones detected, 90% to 97% appear once; the ten largest clones hold approximately 0.13%. Material for sequencing was naive CD4+ T cells sorted from blood. Stated subset: CD45RA+ positively selected. The receptor set was obtained from a man aged 18 to 29 in good health.

The chain links TRBV10-3 to TRBJ1-4, with 8 bases matching TRBD1. The ends lost 2 bases at V and 4 bases at J; junction bases unmatched: 6. The CDR3 length is 16 residues. Germline V gene data show CDR1 as ENHRY and CDR2 as SYGVKD. CDR3 nucleotides: TGTGCCATCAGTGAGCGCGGACAGGGCGGTAATGAAAAACTGTTTTTT. This gives the protein CAISERGQGGNEKLFF.

Regarding this clone: Other DNA sequences in the sample encode the same CDR3. The V gene is TRBV5-1, the J gene TRBJ1-2; TRBD1 matches at 7 bases. Germline-derived CDR1 and CDR2 are SGHRS and YFSETQ. The CDR3 length is 14 residues. Unmatched junction bases numbered 5, after V lost 4 bases and J lost 2 bases. In nucleotides, the CDR3 is TGCGCCAGCAGCCTAACGACAGGGAACTATGGCTACACCTTC. Translating it yields CASSLTTGNYGYTF. Combining the CDR3 with reference TRBV5-1 and TRBJ1-2 gives the whole variable domain KAGVTQTPRYLIKTRGQQVTLSCSPISGHRSVSWYQQTPGQGLQFLFEYFSETQRNKGNFPGRFSGRQFSNSRSEMNVSTLELGDSALYLCASSLTTGNYGYTFGSGTRLTVV.

V usage is TRBV15 and J usage is TRBJ1-1; D ambiguous. There are 13 residues in the CDR3. Between the trimmed V and J ends, which lost 6 bases and 2 bases, there was a span of 10 bases. CDR1 and CDR2 (germline): LNHNV, YYDKDF (reference sequence). CDR3 protein: CATRIHTNTEAFF. The CDR3 DNA sequence: TGTGCCACCAGGATCCATACAAACACTGAAGCTTTCTTT. Full variable domain (missing parts from reference TRBV15 and TRBJ1-1): DAMVIQNPRYQVTQFGKPVTLSCSQTLNHNVMYWYQQKSSQAPKLLFHYYDKDFNNEADTPDNFQSRRPNTSFCFLDIRSPGLGDTAMYLCATRIHTNTEAFFGQGTRLTVV.

This chain joins TRBV6-4 and TRBJ2-5, with TRBD1 identical over 7 bases. The CDR3 totals 12 residues. The germline CDR1 and CDR2 sequences are MRHNA and SNTAGT. V dropped 6 bases and J dropped 3; count of bases not matched to a gene: 1. The CDR3 nucleotides read TGTGCCAGCAGCGGGACAGAAGAGACCCAGTACTTC. Translated, it gives CASSGTEETQYF.

The rearrangement joins TRBV5-1 to TRBJ1-1; TRBD1 matches 7 bases. The germline CDR1 and CDR2 sequences are SGHRS and YFSETQ. This CDR3 comprises 15 residues. Trimming took 4 bases from V and 1 from J; bases not matched to a gene: 7. CDR3 protein: CASSQGDSPNTEAFF. The CDR3 DNA reads TGCGCCAGCAGCCAGGGGGACAGCCCGAACACTGAAGCTTTCTTT.

This chain connects TRBV6-5 to TRBJ2-5; no definite D call. The germline V and J ends were trimmed by 2 bases and 5 bases, with 12 bases remaining between them. The CDR3 has 14 residues. CDR1 is MNHEY and CDR2 is SVGAGI in the germline V gene. CDR3 in amino acids: CASSYEQKGETQYF. The CDR3 coding sequence is TGTGCCAGCAGTTACGAACAGAAAGGGGAGACCCAGTACTTC.

The chain has TRBV18 and TRBJ1-3; tentatively, D is TRBD1 (5 bases). The CDR3 is 15 residues long. The V end lost 0 bases, the J end lost 2 bases, and 8 bases lay between the germline ends. CDR1 and CDR2 (germline): KGHSH, LQKENI. CDR3 protein: CASSPPGATGNTIYF. In nucleotides, the CDR3 is TGTGCCAGCTCACCACCAGGGGCCACTGGAAACACCATATATTTT.

The CDR3 coding sequence is TGCGCCAGCAGCTGGGGACAGGGGGGAACCTACGAGCAGTACTTC. This gives the protein CASSWGQGGTYEQYF. The chain links TRBV5-1 to TRBJ2-7; TRBD1 agrees at 11 bases. After removal of 3 bases from V and 2 bases from J, the junction contained 4 bases not matched to a gene. Looked up from germline, CDR1 is SGHRS and CDR2 is YFSETQ. The CDR3 is 15 residues long.

The chain carries TRBV19 and TRBJ1-5; no reliable D call. CDR3 length: 14 amino acids. Germline lookup yields CDR1 LNHDA and CDR2 SQIVND (reference sequence). V lost 3 bases and J 0 bases, leaving 6 bases between the germline ends. CDR3 nucleotide sequence: TGTGCCAGTAGTATCCGGGTTAGCAATCAGCCCCAGCATTTT. This gives the protein CASSIRVSNQPQHF.

The chain is built from TRBV5-3 and TRBJ2-2; TRBD2 is a possible D gene (5 bases). TRBV5-3 is sorted into the ORF group, with uncertain function. V was trimmed by 1 base and J by 7 bases, leaving 17 bases between them. The CDR3 spans 16 residues. The CDR3 nucleotides read TGTGCCAGAAGCTTGAGCTACAGCGCGAGGGTCGGGGAGCTGTTTTTT. Its translation: CARSLSYSARVGELFF.

This clone was recorded once. This sample includes further DNA sequences coding for the same CDR3. The V gene is TRBV5-1, the J gene TRBJ2-7, with D possibly being TRBD1 (6 bases). The ends were cut back, 3 bases at V and 4 bases at J, with 11 bases in the middle. Germline CDR1 reads SGHRS; CDR2 reads YFSETQ. The CDR3 consists of 13 residues. The CDR3 DNA reads TGCGCCAGCAGCTCATCGCAGGGGTACGAGCAGTACTTC. Translation gives CASSSSQGYEQYF.

V and J are TRBV6-5 and TRBJ2-7, with a tentative D call TRBD1 (6 bases). This CDR3 region has 14 residues. CDR1 and CDR2 (germline): MNHEY, SVGAGI. V was cut by 2 bases and J by 2 bases, with 10 bases left in between. DNA for the CDR3: TGTGCCAGCAGTTACGACGCAGGGGCCTACGAGCAGTACTTC. Amino acids: CASSYDAGAYEQYF.

This clone was counted once. The chain combines TRBV28 with TRBJ1-1; perhaps TRBD1 as D (5 bases). The CDR3 has 15 amino acids. Germline V gene data show CDR1 as MDHEN and CDR2 as SYDVKM. V dropped 7 bases and J dropped 1 base, with 16 bases sitting between them. The CDR3 DNA sequence: TGTGCCAGCACTCGAGGGGCAGGAGAGAACACTGAAGCTTTCTTT. It specifies CASTRGAGENTEAFF.

The chain combines TRBV4-1 with TRBJ1-4; D not resolved. This CDR3 spans 14 amino acids. Germline-derived CDR1 and CDR2 are MGHRA and YSYEKL. V lost 1 base to trimming and J lost 5 bases, with 8 bases between them. CDR3 coding DNA: TGCGCCAGCAGCCAAGTCAGCGGAAATGAAAAACTGTTTTTT. This codes for CASSQVSGNEKLFF.

The chain combines TRBV30 with TRBJ1-1; D remains unclear. The CDR3 totals 12 residues. The V and J ends lost 0 bases and 10 bases respectively, with 12 bases between them. Germline-derived CDR1 and CDR2 are GTSNPN and SVGIG (reference sequence). The CDR3 spells CAWSVSPRGAFF. In DNA form, the CDR3 reads TGTGCCTGGAGTGTATCCCCTCGGGGAGCTTTCTTT.

The chain links TRBV27 to TRBJ1-1; maybe TRBD1 (6 bases). The CDR3 is 14 residues long. Germline lookup yields CDR1 MNHEY and CDR2 SMNVEV (reference sequence). The V end was cut by 4 bases, the J end by 4 bases, with 13 bases between. In DNA, the CDR3 is TGTGCCAGCAGTTCGCCTGCCAGGGGCACTGAAGCTTTCTTT. It yields the protein CASSSPARGTEAFF.

The chain links TRBV5-1 to TRBJ1-1; 7 nucleotides align to TRBD1. Trimming removed 6 bases from V and 0 bases from J; junction bases left unmatched: 11. The CDR3 is 16 amino acids. Germline CDR1 SGHRS, CDR2 YFSETQ. The CDR3 nucleotides are TGCGCCAGCACCCCTCTCGGGACAGTCATGAACACTGAAGCTTTCTTT. Amino acids: CASTPLGTVMNTEAFF.

The chain recombines TRBV5-6 with TRBJ1-5; perhaps TRBD1 as D (6 bases). CDR1 is SGHDT and CDR2 is YYEEEE in the germline V gene. Trimming pared 3 bases from V and 0 bases from J, leaving 16 bases between. This CDR3 is 17 amino acids long. CDR3 region: CASSYHQGTYSNQPQHF. CDR3 DNA: TGTGCCAGCAGCTATCACCAGGGGACTTATAGCAATCAGCCCCAGCATTTT. The entire variable domain, with the rest obtained from reference TRBV5-6 and TRBJ1-5, is as follows: DAGVTQSPTHLIKTRGQQVTLRCSPKSGHDTVSWYQQALGQGPQFIFQYYEEEERQRGNFPDRFSGHQFPNYSSELNVNALLLGDSALYLCASSYHQGTYSNQPQHFGDGTRLSIL.

The chain carries TRBV28 and TRBJ1-5, with a weak D call TRBD1 (5 bases). The CDR3 is 13 amino acids. CDR1 and CDR2 from the germline V gene are MDHEN and SYDVKM. Trimming shortened V by 8 bases and J by 5 bases, and 13 bases separated the two germline ends. The CDR3 bases are TGTGCCAGCGGTGTGACGGGGCATCAGCCCCAGCATTTT. This gives the protein CASGVTGHQPQHF.